The rows below give T cell receptor beta chains drawn from one sample of a study of regulatory T cells in long-lasting Graves disease. TCRdb processed the multiplex PCR reads anew with MiXCR; each CDR3 protein has one entry. Here the sample spans about 370,000 distinct CDR3 sequences, roughly 16% being singletons. The source material was peripheral blood mononuclear cells (PBMCs), sampled at new diagnosis, from a patient treated with antithyroid drugs. These receptor sequences come from a female donor with Graves disease. Each CDR3 is given with its conserved first and last residue. The D gene is left open where the match is weak. Clone size appears in some rows only: once, few, many, or a class for an expanded clone.

TRBJ1-4 | . | TRBV5-6 | 12 | many | CASRRANEKLFF | TGTGCCAGCAGACGTGCTAATGAAAAACTGTTTTTT
TRBJ2-1 | . | TRBV5-4 | 14 | many | CASSLTLAYNEQFF | TGTGCCAGCAGCTTGACTCTAGCCTACAATGAGCAGTTCTTC
TRBJ1-5 | . | TRBV20-1 | 12 | many | CSARPPDQPQHF | TGCAGTGCTAGACCCCCAGATCAGCCCCAGCATTTT
TRBJ1-2 | . | TRBV20-1 | 14 | many | CSAREDGTHEGYTF | TGCAGTGCTAGAGAAGACGGGACTCACGAGGGCTACACCTTC
TRBJ2-5 | . | TRBV4-1 | 14 | . | CASSQAQNRETQYF | TGCGCCAGCAGCCAAGCTCAGAATAGGGAGACCCAGTACTTC
TRBJ1-2 | TRBD1 | TRBV28 | 14 | . | CASSLGTGNNGYTF | TGTGCCAGCAGTCTAGGGACAGGGAATAATGGCTACACCTTC
TRBJ2-1 | . | TRBV5-1 | 11 | . | CASSIDRDRFF | TGCGCCAGCAGCATAGATCGGGACCGGTTCTTC
TRBJ1-2 | TRBD1 | TRBV29-1 | 12 | . | CSVTGDSYGYTF | TGCAGCGTAACAGGGGATTCCTATGGCTACACCTTC
TRBJ2-5 | . | TRBV2 | 14 | once | CASSFRTEQETQYF | TGTGCCAGCAGCTTTAGGACAGAGCAAGAGACCCAGTACTTC
TRBJ2-4 | . | TRBV19 | 17 | few | CASNNRAGSLAKNIQYF | TGTGCCAGTAACAACCGAGCAGGATCCCTAGCCAAAAACATTCAGTACTTC
TRBJ1-5 | . | TRBV3-1 | 14 | many | CASSQDRGNQPQHF | TGTGCCAGCAGCCAAGACAGGGGTAATCAGCCCCAGCATTTT
TRBJ1-1 | . | TRBV12-3/TRBV12-4 | 13 | many | CASSKGSGTEAFF | TGTGCCAGCTCGAAGGGGTCGGGCACTGAAGCTTTCTTT
TRBJ2-7 | TRBD1 | TRBV5-1 | 14 | many | CASSPRTGFDEQYF | TGCGCCAGCAGCCCCCGGACAGGGTTTGACGAGCAGTACTTC
TRBJ2-4 | . | TRBV12-3/TRBV12-4 | 11 | many | CASVSGNIQYF | TGTGCCAGCGTCAGCGGAAACATTCAGTACTTC
TRBJ1-2 | . | TRBV5-6 | 14 | few | CASSLGEIYYGYTF | TGTGCCAGCAGCTTGGGGGAGATCTACTATGGCTACACCTTC
TRBJ2-1 | . | TRBV30 | 15 | . | CAWSVRLDSYNEQFF | TGTGCCTGGAGTGTACGGCTAGACTCCTACAATGAGCAGTTCTTC
TRBJ1-1 | TRBD1 | TRBV5-4 | 15 | many | CASSLGGQGRAEAFF | TGTGCCAGCAGCTTGGGTGGACAGGGTCGCGCTGAAGCTTTCTTT
TRBJ2-7 | . | TRBV29-1 | 11 | many | CSVERGQEQYF | TGCAGCGTTGAACGGGGGCAGGAGCAGTACTTC
TRBJ1-1 | . | TRBV7-9 | 15 | many | CASSLVSFSGTEAFF | TGTGCCAGCAGCTTAGTGAGTTTTTCGGGCACTGAAGCTTTCTTT
TRBJ1-5 | TRBD1 | TRBV6-5 | 15 | many | CASSWTGLSGQPQHF | TGTGCCAGCAGTTGGACAGGGTTGAGCGGTCAGCCCCAGCATTTT
TRBJ2-2 | . | TRBV7-9 | 21 | many | CASSPRSDYHNNKGFPGELFF | TGTGCCAGCAGCCCCAGGTCGGACTATCACAACAATAAGGGGTTCCCCGGGGAGCTGTTTTTT
TRBJ2-7 | . | TRBV7-2 | 15 | few | CASSFNRESWYEQYF | TGTGCCAGCAGCTTCAACCGGGAGTCTTGGTACGAGCAGTACTTC
TRBJ2-3 | . | TRBV12-3/TRBV12-4 | 15 | . | CASSWGEVHTDTQYF | TGTGCCAGCAGCTGGGGGGAGGTACACACAGATACGCAGTATTTT
TRBJ1-4 | . | TRBV5-1 | 16 | . | CASSLVGTATNEKLFF | TGCGCCAGCAGCTTGGTAGGGACCGCAACTAATGAAAAACTGTTTTTT
TRBJ2-1 | . | TRBV10-3 | 11 | many | CAISGDNEQFF | TGTGCCATCAGTGGAGACAATGAGCAGTTCTTC
TRBJ1-1 | . | TRBV4-3 | 16 | few | CASSQDLPRGTTEAFF | TGCGCCAGCAGCCAAGATTTACCCAGGGGCACCACTGAAGCTTTCTTT
TRBJ2-2 | . | TRBV7-3 | 17 | few | CASSPGSLGEVSGELFF | TGTGCCAGCAGCCCCGGAAGTCTCGGGGAAGTATCCGGGGAGCTGTTTTTT
TRBJ1-2 | . | TRBV5-4 | 14 | many | CASSTWGLLYGYTF | TGTGCCAGCAGCACCTGGGGCCTTCTTTATGGCTACACCTTC
TRBJ2-7 | TRBD1 | TRBV5-1 | 16 | . | CASSLEGTGGQHEQYF | TGCGCCAGCAGCTTGGAGGGGACAGGGGGCCAACACGAGCAGTACTTC
TRBJ2-3 | TRBD2 | TRBV11-2 | 16 | many | CASSIGLAGPTDTQYF | TGTGCCAGCAGCATCGGACTAGCGGGACCCACAGATACGCAGTATTTT
TRBJ1-1 | . | TRBV5-1 | 16 | many | CASSARAWAANTEAFF | TGTGCCAGCAGCGCCCGGGCTTGGGCGGCGAACACTGAAGCTTTCTTT
TRBJ2-1 | TRBD2 | TRBV7-8 | 16 | many | CASTEPSGANNNEQFF | TGTGCCAGCACCGAGCCGAGCGGGGCTAACAACAATGAGCAGTTCTTC